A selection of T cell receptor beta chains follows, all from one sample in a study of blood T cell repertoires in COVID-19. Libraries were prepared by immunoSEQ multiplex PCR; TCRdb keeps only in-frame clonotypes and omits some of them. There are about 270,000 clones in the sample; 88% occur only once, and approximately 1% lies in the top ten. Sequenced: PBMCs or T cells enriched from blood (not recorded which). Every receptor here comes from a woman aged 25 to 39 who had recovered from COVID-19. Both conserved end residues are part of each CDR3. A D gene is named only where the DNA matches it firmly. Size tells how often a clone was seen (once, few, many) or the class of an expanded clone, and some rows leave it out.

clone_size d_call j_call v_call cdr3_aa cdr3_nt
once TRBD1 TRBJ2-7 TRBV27 CASSPDRVSYEQYF TGTGCCAGCAGTCCAGACAGGGTGTCCTACGAGCAGTACTTC
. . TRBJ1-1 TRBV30 CAWATGWVRTEAFF TGTGCCTGGGCCACAGGGTGGGTACGCACTGAAGCTTTCTTT
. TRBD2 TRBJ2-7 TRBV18 CASSPSRGLVSYEQYF TGTGCCAGCTCACCTTCGCGAGGACTAGTCTCTTACGAGCAGTACTTC
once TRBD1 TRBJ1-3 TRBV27 CASSPTGTVSGNTIYF TGTGCCAGCAGTCCGACCGGGACAGTCTCTGGAAACACCATATATTTT
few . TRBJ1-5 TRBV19 CASTDRPSRQLGRNSNQPQHF TGTGCCAGTACTGATAGACCCTCGAGACAGTTGGGCCGAAATAGCAATCAGCCCCAGCATTTT
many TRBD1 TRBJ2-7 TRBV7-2 CASSRDRRTYEQYF TGTGCCAGCAGCCGGGACAGGAGAACCTACGAGCAGTACTTC
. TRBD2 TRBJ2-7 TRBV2 CAGRLAGAYEQYF TGTGCCGGACGACTAGCGGGGGCCTACGAGCAGTACTTC
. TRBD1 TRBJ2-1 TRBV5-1 CASSLASGTGANEQFF TGCGCCAGCAGCTTGGCATCTGGGACAGGGGCCAATGAGCAGTTCTTC
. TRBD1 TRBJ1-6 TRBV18 CASSLRTGGNSPLHF TGTGCCAGCTCCCTTAGGACAGGGGGCAATTCACCCCTCCACTTT
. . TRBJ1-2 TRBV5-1 CASTLGPNGGGYTF TGCGCCAGCACCCTAGGTCCCAATGGAGGGGGCTACACCTTC
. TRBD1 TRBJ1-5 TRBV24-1 CATSDASGGQPQHF TGTGCCACCAGTGATGCATCAGGGGGTCAGCCCCAGCATTTT
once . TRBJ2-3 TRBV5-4 CASSPSPGADGDTQYF TGTGCCAGCAGCCCGAGTCCGGGAGCCGATGGAGATACGCAGTATTTT
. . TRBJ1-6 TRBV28 CASSLWRGGTSSYNSPLHF TGTGCCAGCAGTTTATGGCGGGGGGGGACTAGCTCCTATAATTCACCCCTCCACTTT
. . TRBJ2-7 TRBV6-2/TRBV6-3 CASSYAPWGRGYEQYF TGTGCCAGCAGTTACGCGCCCTGGGGGCGAGGGTACGAGCAGTACTTC
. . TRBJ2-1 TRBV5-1 CASSFGWEDEQFF TGCGCCAGCAGCTTTGGCTGGGAGGATGAGCAGTTCTTC
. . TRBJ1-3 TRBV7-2 CASSPGRGGGNTIYF TGTGCCAGCAGCCCAGGAAGGGGAGGAGGAAACACCATATATTTT
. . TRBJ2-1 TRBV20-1 CSASQNEQFF TGCAGTGCTAGCCAGAATGAGCAGTTCTTC
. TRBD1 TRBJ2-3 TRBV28 CASSFTIAPGQDSTDTQYF TGTGCCAGCAGTTTTACCATAGCCCCGGGACAGGATAGCACAGATACGCAGTATTTT
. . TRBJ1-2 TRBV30 CAWSVRIRDGGGYTF TGTGCCTGGAGTGTACGAATTCGGGACGGGGGTGGCTACACCTTC
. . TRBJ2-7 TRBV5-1 CASSLRPRYEQYF TGCGCCAGCAGCCTTCGTCCCCGCTACGAGCAGTACTTC
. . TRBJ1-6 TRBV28 CASSYRGSPLHF TGTGCCAGCAGTTACCGGGGTTCACCCCTCCACTTT
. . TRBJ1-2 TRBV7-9 CASSSDYYGYTF TGTGCCAGCAGCTCGGACTACTATGGCTACACCTTC
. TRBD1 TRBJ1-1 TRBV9 CASTFRDRGNTEAFF TGTGCCAGCACCTTCCGGGACAGGGGGAACACTGAAGCTTTCTTT
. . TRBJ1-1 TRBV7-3 CASSLMSREGEAFF TGTGCCAGCAGCTTAATGTCAAGGGAGGGTGAAGCTTTCTTT
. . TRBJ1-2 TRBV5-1 CASRKEEGRDGYTF TGCGCCAGCAGGAAGGAGGAGGGAAGGGACGGCTACACCTTC
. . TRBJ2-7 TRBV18 CASAGRNYEQYF TGTGCCAGCGCGGGACGGAACTACGAGCAGTACTTC
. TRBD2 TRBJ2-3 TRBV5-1 CASSRAGGLSTDTQYF TGCGCCAGCAGCCGGGCGGGGGGTCTAAGCACAGATACGCAGTATTTT
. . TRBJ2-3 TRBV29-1 CSVGGGLTDTQYF TGCAGCGTTGGGGGGGGCCTCACAGATACGCAGTATTTT
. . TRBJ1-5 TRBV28 CASRVPGVPNQPQHF TGTGCCAGCAGAGTCCCCGGGGTCCCCAATCAGCCCCAGCATTTT
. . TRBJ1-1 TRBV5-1 CASSWGEGRSTEAFF TGCGCCAGCAGCTGGGGGGAGGGTAGGAGCACTGAAGCTTTCTTT
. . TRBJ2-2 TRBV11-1 CASSGAGSRWAGELFF TGTGCCAGCAGCGGGGCCGGGAGTCGTTGGGCCGGGGAGCTGTTTTTT